This T cell receptor (beta chain) appears in the sequencing data of a study of blood T cells in healthy people across ages. Using a J-beta primer mix together with a sample-barcoded 5' primer, a second PCR was run for roughly 6 to 12 cycles. TCRdb used MiXCR to reprocess the 5' RACE reads, holding one entry per CDR3 protein. This sample has about 580,000 distinct CDR3 sequences, with roughly 48% found just once. The sequence was collected from a man older than 75 in good health. Sequences were obtained from blood.

In DNA, the CDR3 is TGTGCCATCAGTGAGATGACAGGGTTCACAGATACGCAGTATTTT. Protein: CAISEMTGFTDTQYF. The chain carries TRBV10-3 and TRBJ2-3, with TRBD1 identical over 7 bases. V trimming: 2 bases; J trimming: 2 bases; junction bases outside the gene matches: 4. Germline CDR1 ENHRY, CDR2 SYGVKD. There are 15 residues in the CDR3.